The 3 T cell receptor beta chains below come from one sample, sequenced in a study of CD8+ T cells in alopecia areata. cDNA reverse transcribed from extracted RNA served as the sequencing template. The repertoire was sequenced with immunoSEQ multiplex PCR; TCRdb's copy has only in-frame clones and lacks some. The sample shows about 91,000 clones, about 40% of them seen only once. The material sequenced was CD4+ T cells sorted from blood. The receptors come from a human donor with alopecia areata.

Here the CDR3 reads CASSKAGGRKETQYF. The CDR3 bases are TGTGCCAGCAGTAAAGCCGGGGGGCGGAAGGAGACCCAGTACTTC. This chain connects TRBV28 to TRBJ2-5; tentatively, D is TRBD2 (7 bases). Trimming took 5 bases from V and 5 from J, leaving 18 bases between them. Germline CDR1 reads MDHEN; CDR2 reads SYDVKM. This CDR3 has 15 amino acids. Drawing the rest from reference TRBV28 and TRBJ2-5, the complete variable domain is DVKVTQSSRYLVKRTGEKVFLECVQDMDHENMFWYRQDPGLGLRLIYFSYDVKMKEKGDIPEGYSVSREKKERFSLILESASTNQTSMYLCASSKAGGRKETQYFGPGTRLLVL.

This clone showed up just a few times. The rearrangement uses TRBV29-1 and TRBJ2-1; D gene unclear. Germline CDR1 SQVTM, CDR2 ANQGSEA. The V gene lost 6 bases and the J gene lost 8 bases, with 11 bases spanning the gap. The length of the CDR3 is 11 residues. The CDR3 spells CSVPRAHEQFF. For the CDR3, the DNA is TGCAGCGTGCCCCGGGCGCATGAGCAGTTCTTC.

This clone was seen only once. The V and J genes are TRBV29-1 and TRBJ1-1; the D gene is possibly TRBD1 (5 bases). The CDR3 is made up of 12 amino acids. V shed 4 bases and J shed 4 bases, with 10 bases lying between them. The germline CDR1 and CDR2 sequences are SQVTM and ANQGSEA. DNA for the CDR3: TGCAGCGTTGGTATGGGGGTCACTGAAGCTTTCTTT. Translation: CSVGMGVTEAFF.